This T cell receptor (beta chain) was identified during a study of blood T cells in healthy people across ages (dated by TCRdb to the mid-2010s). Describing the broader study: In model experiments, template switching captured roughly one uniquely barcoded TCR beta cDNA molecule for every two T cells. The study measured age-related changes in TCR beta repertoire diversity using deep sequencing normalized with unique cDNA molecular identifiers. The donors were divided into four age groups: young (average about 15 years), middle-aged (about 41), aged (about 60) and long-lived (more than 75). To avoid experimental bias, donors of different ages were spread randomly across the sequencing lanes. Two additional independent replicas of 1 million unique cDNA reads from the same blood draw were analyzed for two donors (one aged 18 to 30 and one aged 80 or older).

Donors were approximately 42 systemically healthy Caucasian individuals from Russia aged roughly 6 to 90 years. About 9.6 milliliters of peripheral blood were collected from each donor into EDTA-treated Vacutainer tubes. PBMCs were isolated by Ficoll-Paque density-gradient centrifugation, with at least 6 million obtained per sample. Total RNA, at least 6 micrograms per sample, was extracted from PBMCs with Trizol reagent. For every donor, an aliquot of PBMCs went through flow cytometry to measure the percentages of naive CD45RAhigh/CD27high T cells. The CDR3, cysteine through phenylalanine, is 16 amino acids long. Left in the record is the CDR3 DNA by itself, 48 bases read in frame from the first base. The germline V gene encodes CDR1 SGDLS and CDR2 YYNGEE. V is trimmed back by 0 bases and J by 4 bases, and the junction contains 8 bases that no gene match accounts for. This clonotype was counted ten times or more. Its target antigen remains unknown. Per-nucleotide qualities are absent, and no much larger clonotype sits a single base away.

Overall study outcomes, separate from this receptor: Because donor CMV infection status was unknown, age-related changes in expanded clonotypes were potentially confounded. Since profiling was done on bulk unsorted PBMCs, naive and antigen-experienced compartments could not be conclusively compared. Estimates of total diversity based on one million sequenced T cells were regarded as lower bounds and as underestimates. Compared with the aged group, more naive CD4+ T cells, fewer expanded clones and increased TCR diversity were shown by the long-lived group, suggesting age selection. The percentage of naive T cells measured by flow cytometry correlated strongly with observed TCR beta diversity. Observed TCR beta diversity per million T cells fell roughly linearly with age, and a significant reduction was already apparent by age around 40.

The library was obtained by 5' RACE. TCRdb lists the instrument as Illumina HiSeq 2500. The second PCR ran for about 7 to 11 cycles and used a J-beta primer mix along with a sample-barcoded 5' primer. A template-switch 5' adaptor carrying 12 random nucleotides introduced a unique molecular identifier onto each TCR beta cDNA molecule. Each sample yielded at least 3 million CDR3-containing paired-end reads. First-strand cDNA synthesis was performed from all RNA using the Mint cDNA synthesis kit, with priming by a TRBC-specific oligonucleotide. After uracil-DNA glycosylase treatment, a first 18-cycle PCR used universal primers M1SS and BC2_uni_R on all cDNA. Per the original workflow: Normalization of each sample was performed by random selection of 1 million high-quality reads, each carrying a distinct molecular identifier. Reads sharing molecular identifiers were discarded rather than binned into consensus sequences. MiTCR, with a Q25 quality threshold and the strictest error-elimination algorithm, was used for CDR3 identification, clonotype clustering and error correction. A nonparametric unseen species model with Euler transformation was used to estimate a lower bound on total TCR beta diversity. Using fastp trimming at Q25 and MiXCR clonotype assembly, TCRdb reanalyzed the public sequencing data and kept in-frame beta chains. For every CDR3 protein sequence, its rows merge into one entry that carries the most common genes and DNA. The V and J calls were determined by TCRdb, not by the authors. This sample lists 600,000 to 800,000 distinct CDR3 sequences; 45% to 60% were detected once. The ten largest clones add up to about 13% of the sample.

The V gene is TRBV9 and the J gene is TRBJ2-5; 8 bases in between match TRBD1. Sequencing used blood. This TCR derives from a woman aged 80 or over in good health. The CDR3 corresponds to CASSVAPRTGGETQYF. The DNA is TGTGCCAGCAGCGTAGCGCCCCGCACAGGGGGAGAGACCCAGTACTTC.